This TCR beta chain was documented in a study of blood T cell repertoires in COVID-19. Study-wide context: T cells, B-cell-depleted T cells, or PBMCs provided the cDNA or gDNA that served as material.

The cohort comprised adults aged 18 to 89 years residing in around 25 US areas. Produced via immunoSEQ multiplex PCR; TCRdb's table is partial and in-frame only. Of approximately 200,000 clones listed, around 90% are singletons. Looked up from germline, CDR1 is SGDLS and CDR2 is YYNGEE. Trimming took 0 bases from V and 1 from J, leaving 6 bases between them. This CDR3 has 14 residues. Sequencing used PBMCs or T cells enriched from blood (not recorded which). The sequence derives from a woman aged 25 to 39 who had recovered from COVID-19. This chain connects TRBV9 to TRBJ2-3; tentative D call: TRBD1 (5 bases). CDR3: CASSVEQGTDTQYF. The CDR3 coding sequence is TGTGCCAGCAGCGTAGAACAGGGCACAGATACGCAGTATTTT.